These 27 T cell receptor beta chains came from one sample sequenced in a study of CD8 T cells in ankylosing spondylitis. TCRdb passed the 5' RACE reads through MiXCR, listing each CDR3 protein once. The sample shows some 130,000 distinct CDR3 sequences, around 6.6% of them seen only once. The sequenced sample consisted of blood, either unsorted or a sorted T cell fraction (not recorded which). Every receptor here comes from a female donor with ankylosing spondylitis or in good health (not recorded which).

There are many counts of this clonotype. The chain recombines TRBV7-2 with TRBJ1-3; D uncertain. Trimming removed 5 bases from V and 2 bases from J, with 13 bases in between. This CDR3 is 15 amino acids long. The germline gives CDR1 SGHTA, CDR2 FQGNSA. The CDR3 spells CASSPVRGAGNTIYF. Written as DNA, the CDR3 is TGTGCCAGCAGCCCAGTCCGGGGTGCTGGAAACACCATATATTTT.

This clonotype was counted at least ten times. The chain joins TRBV12-3 or TRBV12-4 to TRBJ1-5, with D possibly TRBD1 on 5 matching bases. Trimming shortened V by 4 bases and J by 1 base, and 8 bases separated the two germline ends. The CDR3 spans 14 residues. CDR3: CASSWGGSNQPQHF. DNA of the CDR3: TGTGCCAGCAGTTGGGGGGGGAGCAATCAGCCCCAGCATTTT.

This clonotype was observed at least ten times. The rearrangement links TRBV12-3 or TRBV12-4 to TRBJ1-5; the match to TRBD1 covers 7 bases. The length of the CDR3 is 14 residues. V shed 7 bases, J shed 0 bases, and the junction held 3 bases outside the gene matches. The CDR3 is CASTPGGSNQPQHF. In DNA form, the CDR3 reads TGTGCCAGCACCCCAGGGGGTAGCAATCAGCCCCAGCATTTT.

This clonotype has ten or more counts. The V call is TRBV10-3, the J call TRBJ1-2, with 8 bases lining up with TRBD1. The CDR3 contains 16 residues. CDR1 is ENHRY, CDR2 SYGVKD, per germline. Germline trimming cut 3 bases from V and 0 bases from J; bases unmatched to any gene: 6. Here the CDR3 reads CAISEDRGGSNYGYTF. The CDR3 DNA sequence: TGTGCCATCAGTGAAGACAGGGGCGGTTCTAACTATGGCTACACCTTC.

This clonotype came up many times. The chain couples TRBV6-1 to TRBJ2-7; no clear D. V was clipped by 7 bases and J by 2 bases, with 6 bases between them. This CDR3 region has 11 residues. The germline CDR1 and CDR2 sequences are MNHNS and SASEGT. The CDR3 DNA is TGTGCCAGCATAAGCACCTACGAGCAGTACTTC. Encoded protein: CASISTYEQYF.

This clonotype was picked up many times. The chain couples TRBV4-1 to TRBJ1-5, with TRBD1 identical over 12 bases. Trimming removed 2 bases from V and 7 bases from J; junction bases left unmatched: 9. The germline gives CDR1 MGHRA, CDR2 YSYEKL. The CDR3 covers 17 residues. As DNA, the CDR3 is TGCGCCAGCAGCCAAACGCTCGGGACAGGGGGCATACAGCCCCAGCATTTT. It codes for CASSQTLGTGGIQPQHF.

This clonotype was seen many times. The rearrangement uses TRBV7-3 and TRBJ2-3, with D tentatively TRBD2 (6 bases). CDR1 and CDR2 from the germline V gene are SGHTA and FQGTGA. Trimming pared 4 bases from V and 6 bases from J, leaving 17 bases between. The CDR3 runs to 15 residues. CDR3 coding DNA: TGTGCCAGCAGCTCATCCCCTGGGACTCCTGATACGCAGTATTTT. This codes for CASSSSPGTPDTQYF.

This clonotype was detected ten times or more. The genes are TRBV5-1 and TRBJ2-2; D gene ambiguous. Trimming cost V 3 bases and J 0 bases, with 12 bases left between them. Germline V gene lookup returns CDR1 SGHRS and CDR2 YFSETQ. CDR3 size: 16 residues. The CDR3 loop is CASSSPRRSNTGELFF. The DNA for the CDR3 is TGCGCCAGCAGCTCTCCCCGACGGTCGAACACCGGGGAGCTGTTTTTT.

This clonotype came up many times. The rearrangement links TRBV29-1 to TRBJ2-2; D not resolved. V was pared by 4 bases and J by 4 bases, with 7 bases between. The CDR3 totals 12 residues. CDR1 is SQVTM, CDR2 ANQGSEA, per germline. The DNA for the CDR3 is TGCAGCGTTGGGAGTTTCACCGGGGAGCTGTTTTTT. The encoded protein is CSVGSFTGELFF.

In its sample, this clonotype was seen many times. The chain couples TRBV12-3 or TRBV12-4 to TRBJ2-2, with 9 bases aligning to TRBD1. CDR3 size: 15 residues. The V segment lost 3 bases and the J segment 5 bases; nucleotides outside the gene matches: 4. CDR3 sequence reads: CASSLIQGATGELFF. The CDR3 nucleotides read TGTGCCAGCAGTTTGATACAGGGGGCAACCGGGGAGCTGTTTTTT.

This clonotype was seen ten or more times. J is TRBJ1-5 and V is TRBV4-1; perhaps TRBD1 as D (6 bases). The CDR3 is 19 amino acids. Per germline, CDR1 MGHRA and CDR2 YSYEKL. Trimming pared 1 base from V and 0 bases from J, leaving 19 bases between. DNA of the CDR3: TGCGCCAGCAGCCAAGGACGGGGGCGAGGAAGATATAGCAATCAGCCCCAGCATTTT. Protein: CASSQGRGRGRYSNQPQHF.

This clonotype was detected ten times or more. The chain links TRBV7-3 to TRBJ2-2, with 8 bases aligning to TRBD1. The junction had 2 bases not matched to a gene; V was cut back by 1 base and J by 1 base. This CDR3 spans 16 amino acids. Germline values: CDR1 SGHTA, CDR2 FQGTGA. The DNA for the CDR3 is TGTGCCAGCAGCTTAATCGGACAGGGGAACACCGGGGAGCTGTTTTTT. Amino acids: CASSLIGQGNTGELFF.

This clonotype was counted ten times or more. The rearrangement links TRBV30 to TRBJ1-1; a possible D gene is TRBD1 (5 bases). V was cut by 0 bases and J by 3 bases, with 17 bases left in between. CDR1 GTSNPN and CDR2 SVGIG come from the germline V gene (reference sequence). The CDR3 loop spans 16 amino acids. The DNA of the CDR3 is TGTGCCTGGAGTGTTAACAGGATACGAGGGTACACTGAAGCTTTCTTT. This translates into CAWSVNRIRGYTEAFF.

This clonotype appeared many times. V gene TRBV12-3 or TRBV12-4 combines with J gene TRBJ2-7; D is perhaps TRBD2 (6 bases). V was pared by 1 base and J by 8 bases, with 15 bases between. This CDR3 spans 14 amino acids. Written as DNA, the CDR3 is TGTGCCAGCAGTTTAGGGACTACGGGTAGAAAGCAGTACTTC. Residues: CASSLGTTGRKQYF.

This clonotype was recorded at least ten times. This chain uses TRBV4-2 with TRBJ2-5; D is unresolved. The CDR3 is 12 amino acids. V was pared by 4 bases and J by 4 bases, with 7 bases between. Germline V lookup: CDR1 LGHNA, CDR2 YNFKEQ. CDR3 in amino acids: CASSLDRETQYF. As DNA, the CDR3 is TGTGCCAGCAGCCTTGATAGAGAGACCCAGTACTTC.

This clonotype was recorded at least ten times. V and J are TRBV7-3 and TRBJ1-6; D call uncertain. CDR1 is SGHTA, CDR2 FQGTGA, per germline. V was cut by 1 base and J by 7 bases, with 5 bases left in between. This CDR3 comprises 13 residues. This CDR3 is CASSLNMNSPLHF. In nucleotides, the CDR3 is TGTGCCAGCAGCTTAAACATGAATTCACCCCTCCACTTT.

In this sample, this clonotype turned up many times. The rearrangement uses TRBV3-1 and TRBJ1-1; D ambiguous. The germline V and J ends were trimmed by 0 bases and 1 base, with 3 bases remaining between them. Germline CDR1 LGHDT, CDR2 YNNKEL (reference sequence). The CDR3 is 13 amino acids. The CDR3 spells CASSQDKNTEAFF. The CDR3 DNA reads as TGTGCCAGCAGCCAAGACAAGAACACTGAAGCTTTCTTT.

There are many counts of this clonotype. The gene calls are TRBV4-2 and TRBJ1-3, with a tentative D call TRBD1 (5 bases). The CDR3 consists of 14 residues. CDR1 is LGHNA, CDR2 YNFKEQ, per germline. V lost 5 bases and J lost 4, with 12 bases in between. CDR3 sequence (DNA): TGTGCCAGCAGCAAGAGACAGTACGGAAACACCATATATTTT. Its translation is CASSKRQYGNTIYF.

This clonotype was recorded at least ten times. This CDR3 is CASSLAGGVTGELFF. The CDR3 DNA reads TGTGCCAGCAGCTTAGCAGGGGGTGTCACCGGGGAGCTGTTTTTT. V is TRBV7-9 and J is TRBJ2-2; D perhaps matches TRBD1 (6 bases). From germline, CDR1 is SEHNR and CDR2 FQNEAQ (reference sequence). The CDR3 has 15 residues. The V gene lost 0 bases and the J gene lost 4 bases, with 9 bases spanning the gap.

This clonotype was detected ten times or more. V is TRBV12-3 or TRBV12-4 and J is TRBJ2-1, with D possibly TRBD2 on 6 matching bases. Trimming took 3 bases from V and 6 from J, leaving 9 bases between them. CDR3 length: 13 residues. Here the CDR3 DNA reads TGTGCCAGCAGTTTTACGCGGGGCAATGAGCAGTTCTTC. Its translation is CASSFTRGNEQFF.

This clonotype was seen at least ten times. The CDR3 DNA reads TGCGCCAGCTCTAAGACAGGGCTGGGGGCTCCTTACAATGAGCAGTTCTTC. Its translation: CASSKTGLGAPYNEQFF. The gene calls are TRBV4-3 and TRBJ2-1, with 7 bases identical to TRBD1. Germline trimming cut 8 bases from V and 4 bases from J; bases unmatched to any gene: 17. There are 17 residues in the CDR3. Germline loops: CDR1 LGHNA, CDR2 YSLEER.

This clonotype appeared many times. The V gene is TRBV7-9, the J gene TRBJ1-4; 8 bases map to TRBD1. The CDR3 is made up of 15 amino acids. With 3 bases clipped from V and 8 bases from J, the junction kept 8 bases outside the gene matches. CDR1 SEHNR and CDR2 FQNEAQ come from the germline V gene (reference sequence). The CDR3, as DNA: TGTGCCAGCAGCTTTTACGGGACAGGAGACGAAAAACTGTTTTTT. It codes for CASSFYGTGDEKLFF.

The genes are TRBV5-1 and TRBJ1-2; 7 bases agree with TRBD1. The CDR3 is 14 amino acids. With 2 bases clipped from V and 6 bases from J, the junction kept 7 bases outside the gene matches. Germline V lookup: CDR1 SGHRS, CDR2 YFSETQ. DNA for the CDR3: TGCGCCAGCAGCTTACAGGGGACTCACGATGGCTACACCTTC. Amino acids: CASSLQGTHDGYTF. The whole variable domain, remainder taken from reference TRBV5-1 and TRBJ1-2, is KAGVTQTPRYLIKTRGQQVTLSCSPISGHRSVSWYQQTPGQGLQFLFEYFSETQRNKGNFPGRFSGRQFSNSRSEMNVSTLELGDSALYLCASSLQGTHDGYTFGSGTRLTVV.

In its sample, this clonotype was seen many times. The chain combines TRBV14 with TRBJ2-1; D ambiguous. The germline V gene encodes CDR1 SGHDN and CDR2 FVKESK. V was clipped by 1 base and J by 8 bases, with 18 bases between them. This CDR3 is built from 16 residues. The CDR3 spells CASSQGVVKGRYEQFF. The DNA for the CDR3 is TGTGCCAGCAGCCAAGGGGTGGTAAAGGGTCGCTATGAGCAGTTCTTC.

This clonotype was detected many times. This rearrangement joins TRBV3-1 to TRBJ2-7, with D perhaps TRBD1 (6 bases). Germline V lookup: CDR1 LGHDT, CDR2 YNNKEL (reference sequence). CDR3 length: 15 amino acids. V was cut by 1 base and J by 7 bases, with 17 bases left in between. CDR3: CASSQGSGVAEEQYF. In DNA form, the CDR3 reads TGTGCCAGCAGCCAAGGGTCAGGGGTTGCGGAAGAGCAGTACTTC.

This clonotype occurred many times. The chain recombines TRBV14 with TRBJ2-3; D may be TRBD2 (5 bases). With 2 bases removed from V and 7 bases from J, the gap between germline ends came to 16 bases. The germline V gene has CDR1 SGHDN and CDR2 FVKESK. The CDR3 totals 15 residues. CDR3 nucleotides: TGTGCCAGCAGCCAAAGTCAGAGGGTGGGGAATACGCAGTATTTT. It yields the protein CASSQSQRVGNTQYF.

This clonotype has at least ten counts. The chain carries TRBV6-1 and TRBJ1-5; possible D gene TRBD1, 5 bases. Trimming took off 5 bases at V and 4 bases at J, with 18 bases between the two ends. The CDR3 has 16 amino acids. Germline CDR1 and CDR2: MNHNS and SASEGT. DNA for the CDR3: TGTGCCAGCAGTAGCCGGGGGACCAGGTTAAATCAGCCCCAGCATTTT. Translation: CASSSRGTRLNQPQHF.